Listed here is a single T cell receptor beta chain. Its antigen is currently unknown. The V end was cut by 5 bases, the J end by 11 bases, with 15 bases between. Germline V gene lookup returns CDR1 MNHEY and CDR2 SVGAGI. This CDR3 has 12 residues. The source of the sample is a study of OX40 agonist ivuxolimab in advanced cancers. Study-level information: Having had anti-PD-1, anti-PD-L1 or anti-CTLA-4 therapy before was allowed, and 40% to 45% had some. Three patients responded partially, comprising one with hepatocellular carcinoma and two with cutaneous melanoma. Study-level results: Individuals who were partial responders at 0.1-3.0 mg/kg had clonal expansion that ranked among the lowest.

Here immunoSEQ multiplex PCR was the method, and the copy in TCRdb shows in-frame clones only, minus some. This sample has tens of thousands of clones; around four fifths occur once, and the top ten carry 2% to 2.5%. The sampling schedule covered blood at baseline, cycle 4 day 1, and cycle 7 day 1. The sequencing here drew on CD4+ or CD8+ T cells sorted from blood, taken in a trial of the OX40 agonist ivuxolimab. The V call is TRBV6-5, the J call TRBJ1-1; D may be TRBD1 (5 bases). The clonotype was recovered from an adult with an advanced solid tumor such as melanoma, head and neck, liver or kidney cancer. CDR3 nucleotides: TGTGCCAGCAGTAAGGACACCGGGTTGGCTTTCTTT. This codes for CASSKDTGLAFF.